This T cell receptor (beta chain) was captured by sequencing in a study of shared clonotypes between healthy human individuals. Sequenced by immunoSEQ multiplex PCR; TCRdb stores in-frame clones only, minus some. This table has 450,000 or so clones, around 77% appearing once. This CDR3 region has 16 residues. CDR1 is SGHVS, CDR2 FNYEAQ, per germline. Unmatched junction bases numbered 13, after V lost 5 bases and J lost 4 bases. The chain carries TRBV7-6 and TRBJ1-1, with TRBD1 identical over 7 bases. The clonotype comes from a middle-aged woman in good health. Some clones in this sample may be carry-over from other donors' samples. The sample taken for sequencing was PBMCs. CDR3 in DNA: TGTGCCAGCAGCCAAAACAGGGGAGGGTTGAGCACTGAAGCTTTCTTT. It yields the protein CASSQNRGGLSTEAFF.